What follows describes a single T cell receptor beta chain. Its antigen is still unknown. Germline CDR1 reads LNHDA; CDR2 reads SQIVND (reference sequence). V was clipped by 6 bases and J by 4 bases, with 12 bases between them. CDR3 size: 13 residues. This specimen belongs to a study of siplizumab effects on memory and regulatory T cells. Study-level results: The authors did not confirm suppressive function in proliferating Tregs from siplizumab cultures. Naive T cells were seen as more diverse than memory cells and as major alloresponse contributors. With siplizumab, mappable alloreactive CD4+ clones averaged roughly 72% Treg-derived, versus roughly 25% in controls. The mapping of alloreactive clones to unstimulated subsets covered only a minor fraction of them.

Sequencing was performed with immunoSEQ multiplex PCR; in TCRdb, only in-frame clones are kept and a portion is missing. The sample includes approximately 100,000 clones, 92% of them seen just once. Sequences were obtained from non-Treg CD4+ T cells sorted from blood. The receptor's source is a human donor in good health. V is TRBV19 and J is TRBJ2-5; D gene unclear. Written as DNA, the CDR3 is TGTGCCAGTAGGGGCTCTCGCCCAGAGACCCAGTACTTC. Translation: CASRGSRPETQYF. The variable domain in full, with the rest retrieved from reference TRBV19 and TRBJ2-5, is DGGITQSPKYLFRKEGQNVTLSCEQNLNHDAMYWYRQDPGQGLRLIYYSQIVNDFQKGDIAEGYSVSREKKESFPLTVTSAQKNPTAFYLCASRGSRPETQYFGPGTRLLVL.